This TCR beta chain was obtained from a study of OX40 agonist ivuxolimab in advanced cancers. Study observations and caveats: Fewer expanded clones were found on average in CD4+ than in CD8+ T cells.

In regard to this clone: The target antigen is unknown.

Clones were read by immunoSEQ multiplex PCR, and TCRdb kept only the in-frame ones, dropping some. The repertoire holds nearly 45,000 clones, with over 65% as singletons. Germline CDR1 and CDR2: SGHVS and FQNEAQ. The CDR3 is 17 residues long. Trimming removed 5 bases from V and 0 bases from J, with 17 bases in between. The sequencing here drew on CD4+ or CD8+ T cells sorted from blood, taken in a trial of the OX40 agonist ivuxolimab. This receptor was obtained from an adult with an advanced solid tumor such as melanoma, head and neck, liver or kidney cancer. The chain joins TRBV7-8 to TRBJ1-5; TRBD1 is a possible D gene (5 bases). CDR3 region: CASSPGEWAYSNQPQHF. In DNA, the CDR3 is TGTGCCAGCAGCCCGGGGGAATGGGCTTATAGCAATCAGCCCCAGCATTTT.